The T cell receptor (beta chain) described here comes from a study of blood T cell repertoires in COVID-19. Assay used: immunoSEQ multiplex PCR; TCRdb lists only in-frame clones, some missing. The table has some 120,000 clones, around 87% seen once. Germline V gene lookup returns CDR1 PRHDT and CDR2 FYEKMQ (reference sequence). V lost 6 bases and J lost 8, with 16 bases in between. The CDR3 spans 14 residues. This clonotype was sampled from a woman aged 55-70 years with acute or convalescent COVID-19. The sequenced sample was peripheral blood. The chain couples TRBV13 to TRBJ1-4, with D possibly TRBD1 on 6 matching bases. The CDR3 nucleotides are TGTGCCAGCAGGTCCTCAGGGGAGGGGGAAAAACTGTTTTTT. Its translation: CASRSSGEGEKLFF.